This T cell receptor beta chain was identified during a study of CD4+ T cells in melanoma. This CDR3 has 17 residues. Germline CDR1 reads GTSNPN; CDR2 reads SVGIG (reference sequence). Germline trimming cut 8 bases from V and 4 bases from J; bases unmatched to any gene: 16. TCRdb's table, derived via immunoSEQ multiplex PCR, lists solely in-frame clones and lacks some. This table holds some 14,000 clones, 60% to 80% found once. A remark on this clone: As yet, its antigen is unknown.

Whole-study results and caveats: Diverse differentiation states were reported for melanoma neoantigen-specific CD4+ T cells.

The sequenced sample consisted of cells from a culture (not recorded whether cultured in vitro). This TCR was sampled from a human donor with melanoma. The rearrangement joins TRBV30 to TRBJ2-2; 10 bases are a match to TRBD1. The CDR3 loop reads CAGKKRSGQGITGELFF. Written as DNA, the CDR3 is TGTGCCGGGAAAAAAAGGTCGGGACAGGGGATCACCGGGGAGCTGTTTTTT.